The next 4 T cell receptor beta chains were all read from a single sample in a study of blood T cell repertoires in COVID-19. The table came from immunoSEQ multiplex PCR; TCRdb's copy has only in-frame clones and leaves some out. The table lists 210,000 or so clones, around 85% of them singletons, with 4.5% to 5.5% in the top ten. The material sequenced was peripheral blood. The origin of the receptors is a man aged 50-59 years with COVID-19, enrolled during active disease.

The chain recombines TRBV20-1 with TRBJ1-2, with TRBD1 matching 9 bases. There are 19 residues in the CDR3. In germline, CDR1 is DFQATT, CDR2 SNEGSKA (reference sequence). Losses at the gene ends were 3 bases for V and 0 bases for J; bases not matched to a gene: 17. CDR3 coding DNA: TGCAGTGCTAGTCTTGTCGGGGGACAGGGTATACGGGCTAACTATGGCTACACCTTC. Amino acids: CSASLVGGQGIRANYGYTF.

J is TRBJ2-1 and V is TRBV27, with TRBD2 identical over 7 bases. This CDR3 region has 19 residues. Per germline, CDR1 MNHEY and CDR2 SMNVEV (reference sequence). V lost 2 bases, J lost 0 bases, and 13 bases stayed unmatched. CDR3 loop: CASSLGAGDHYTSYNEQFF. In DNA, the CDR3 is TGTGCCAGCAGTTTAGGGGCGGGGGACCATTACACCTCCTACAATGAGCAGTTCTTC.

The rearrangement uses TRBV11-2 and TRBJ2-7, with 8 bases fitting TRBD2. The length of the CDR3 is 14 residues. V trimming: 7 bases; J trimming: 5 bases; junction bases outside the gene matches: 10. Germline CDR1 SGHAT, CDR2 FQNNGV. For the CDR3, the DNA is TGTGCCAGCACCCTTAGCGGGACGAACCACGAGCAGTACTTC. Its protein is CASTLSGTNHEQYF.

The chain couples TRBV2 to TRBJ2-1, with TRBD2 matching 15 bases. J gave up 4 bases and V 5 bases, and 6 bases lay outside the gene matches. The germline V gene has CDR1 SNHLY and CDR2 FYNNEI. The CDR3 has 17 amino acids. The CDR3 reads CASSRGLAGGPYNEQFF. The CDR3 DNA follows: TGTGCCAGCAGTCGCGGACTAGCGGGGGGGCCTTACAATGAGCAGTTCTTC.